This is a list of T cell receptor beta chains from one sample in a study of Ad26.COV2.S vaccination and SARS-CoV-2 variants. TCRdb's copy holds only in-frame clones and misses some; the assay was immunoSEQ multiplex PCR. The repertoire holds around 340,000 clones, with 80% to 90% as singletons. This material consisted of peripheral blood, taken in a trial of Ad26.COV2.S vaccine versus placebo. Every receptor here comes from a person aged 18-60 years who received the Ad26.COV2.S COVID-19 vaccine or a placebo. The CDR3 runs from the conserved cysteine through the conserved F or W. D genes are given only for firm matches. A clone size is listed for some rows: how often the clone was seen (once, few, many), or a class if it is expanded.

V gene	D gene	J gene	clone size	CDR3 DNA	CDR3 protein
TRBV5-1	-	TRBJ2-3	-	TGCGCCAGCAGCTGGGTACAGGTGGATACGCAGTATTTT	CASSWVQVDTQYF
TRBV20-1	-	TRBJ1-1	-	TGCAGTGCTAGGGGCGTCCTTGAAGCTTTCTTT	CSARGVLEAFF
TRBV7-3	-	TRBJ2-5	-	TGTGCCAGCAGCCCCGGGTTGACTGGCCGGGAGACCCAGTACTTC	CASSPGLTGRETQYF
TRBV4-1	-	TRBJ2-2	few	TGCGCCAGCAGCCACCAAATTACAGGGATCGGGGAGCTGTTTTTT	CASSHQITGIGELFF
TRBV7-9	TRBD1	TRBJ1-2	-	TGTGCCAGCAGCTCGGGAGGACAGGGAAATCTCGGCTACACCTTC	CASSSGGQGNLGYTF
TRBV13	-	TRBJ1-1	-	TGTGCCAGCAGTACACGGGGGGCAACACAAGGTGAAGCTTTCTTT	CASSTRGATQGEAFF
TRBV12-2	-	TRBJ1-1	-	TGTGCAAGTCGCTTTAAACCGACAGGGGTGAACACTGAAGCTTTCTTT	CASRFKPTGVNTEAFF
TRBV28	-	TRBJ1-1	-	TGTGCCAGCAGGGAAGGGACATCTGAAGCTTTCTTT	CASREGTSEAFF
TRBV11-1	-	TRBJ2-7	few	TGTGCCAGCAGCTTAGGACAGCTAAGCTCCTACGAGCAGTACTTC	CASSLGQLSSYEQYF
TRBV30	-	TRBJ2-5	-	TGTGCCTGGAGTTCGGACGGACAAGAGACCCAGTACTTC	CAWSSDGQETQYF
TRBV18	-	TRBJ1-1	-	TGTGCCAGCTCACCAGGGGATCGGGGTCCCAACACTGAAGCTTTCTTT	CASSPGDRGPNTEAFF
TRBV7-9	-	TRBJ1-1	-	TGTGCCAGCAGCTTCAGACACACTGAAGCTTTCTTT	CASSFRHTEAFF
TRBV12-3/TRBV12-4	-	TRBJ1-2	-	TGTGCCAGCAGTTTAGAAAAAGGCTACACCTTC	CASSLEKGYTF
TRBV30	TRBD2	TRBJ2-7	few	TGTGCCTGGAGTGTACAGACTAGCGGGAGCGACGAGCAGTACTTC	CAWSVQTSGSDEQYF
TRBV19	-	TRBJ2-2	-	TGTGCCACCCGAAGCCCCGTGTTTTCGAACACCGGGGAGCTGTTTTTT	CATRSPVFSNTGELFF
TRBV5-1	TRBD1	TRBJ1-6	-	TGCGCCAGCAGCATACAGGGGGCATCACCCCTCCACTTT	CASSIQGASPLHF
TRBV5-6	TRBD1	TRBJ1-2	-	TGTGCCAGCAGCCGACTCGACAGGGATTCTAACTATGGCTACACCTTC	CASSRLDRDSNYGYTF
TRBV5-1	TRBD2	TRBJ2-7	-	TGCGCCAGCAGACCCGGACTAGCGGACTCCTACGAGCAGTACTTC	CASRPGLADSYEQYF
TRBV28	TRBD1	TRBJ2-7	-	TGTGCCAGCAGTTGGAGTTCTACTCCGGGACAGGGAGATTACGAGCAGTACTTC	CASSWSSTPGQGDYEQYF
TRBV4-3	TRBD1	TRBJ1-3	-	TGCGCCAGCAGCCAAGAGCTGACAGGGGGAGGAAACACCATATATTTT	CASSQELTGGGNTIYF
TRBV7-8	-	TRBJ2-5	-	TGTGCCAGCAGCCCAGGGGCCGTGGAGACCCAGTACTTC	CASSPGAVETQYF
TRBV5-5	-	TRBJ2-7	-	TGTGCCAGCAGCTTAAGTTTCTACGAGCAGTACTTC	CASSLSFYEQYF
TRBV7-2	-	TRBJ1-3	-	TGTGCCAGCAGCTTAGGAGGTGGGAGAGGAAACACCATATATTTT	CASSLGGGRGNTIYF
TRBV7-2	-	TRBJ2-3	once	TGTGCCAGCAGCTTATTTTCGTGGGGCACAGATACGCAGTATTTT	CASSLFSWGTDTQYF
TRBV19	TRBD2	TRBJ2-7	once	TGTGCCAGTAGTACCCACTATAGCGGGAGTTTCTCCTACGAGCAGTACTTC	CASSTHYSGSFSYEQYF
TRBV5-1	-	TRBJ1-1	-	TGCGCCAGCAGCTTGGCAGGTATCGAAGCTTTCTTT	CASSLAGIEAFF
TRBV28	-	TRBJ1-2	-	TGTGCCAGCACAGGGGTCGAGGGTGGCTACACCTTC	CASTGVEGGYTF
TRBV9	TRBD2	TRBJ2-2	-	TGTGCCAGCAGCGTAGACCCCTATAGCGGGGTTGCCGGGGAGCTGTTTTTT	CASSVDPYSGVAGELFF
TRBV5-1	-	TRBJ2-2	-	TGCGCCAGCAGCTTTGGGGACACCGGGGAGCTGTTTTTT	CASSFGDTGELFF
TRBV7-6	-	TRBJ2-2	-	TGTGCCAGCCTCAAGGGGGGAACCACCGGGGAGCTGTTTTTT	CASLKGGTTGELFF
TRBV6-2/TRBV6-3	-	TRBJ2-1	few	TGTGCCAGCAGTTACGCTGGGGAAGCGTTCGATGAGCAGTTCTTC	CASSYAGEAFDEQFF
TRBV15	-	TRBJ1-6	-	TGTGCCACCAGCAGAGAGGGGGCAAGGAATTCACCCCTCCACTTT	CATSREGARNSPLHF
TRBV5-4	-	TRBJ2-2	once	TGTGCCAGCAGGCATCTAGGGGCCGGGGAGCTGTTTTTT	CASRHLGAGELFF
TRBV28	-	TRBJ1-5	-	TGTGCCAGCAGTCCCCAGGGCGGGGGATGGAATCAGCCCCAGCATTTT	CASSPQGGGWNQPQHF
TRBV19	TRBD1	TRBJ1-1	-	TGTGCCAGTAGTGGTACAGGGGGCGAGAACACTGAAGCTTTCTTT	CASSGTGGENTEAFF
TRBV30	TRBD1	TRBJ1-2	-	TGTGCCTGGAGTCGGCAGGGGGCTGGCTACACCTTC	CAWSRQGAGYTF
TRBV4-1	TRBD2	TRBJ2-3	-	TGCGCCAGCAGCCAACTTGGACTAGTCACAGATACGCAGTATTTT	CASSQLGLVTDTQYF
TRBV19	TRBD2	TRBJ2-5	-	TGTGCCAGTAGTCCCGGACTAGCGCGGGAAGAGACCCAGTACTTC	CASSPGLAREETQYF
TRBV2	TRBD2	TRBJ2-3	-	TGTGCCAGCAGTCCTCCCTCCAGCGGGGGGGCTCGGACGCAGTATTTT	CASSPPSSGGARTQYF
TRBV2	TRBD1	TRBJ1-5	-	TGTGCCAGCAGTAAAGACAGGGGCATCGGACAGCCCCAGCATTTT	CASSKDRGIGQPQHF
TRBV30	TRBD1	TRBJ1-5	-	TGTGCCTGGAGGCAACCCGGGACAGACAATCAGCCCCAGCATTTT	CAWRQPGTDNQPQHF
TRBV15	-	TRBJ1-6	-	TGTGCCACCAGCAGAGATTCGTGGGGGGATAATTCACCCCTCCACTTT	CATSRDSWGDNSPLHF
TRBV28	-	TRBJ1-1	-	TGTGCCAGCAGTCCGACAGAGAACACTGAAGCTTTCTTT	CASSPTENTEAFF